These 30 T cell receptor beta chains came from one sample sequenced in a study of OX40 agonist ivuxolimab in advanced cancers. Here immunoSEQ multiplex PCR was the method, and the copy in TCRdb shows in-frame clones only, minus some. The table records roughly 92,000 clones, around nine tenths of them present only once. Sequenced material: CD4+ or CD8+ T cells sorted from blood, taken in a trial of the OX40 agonist ivuxolimab. The receptor set was obtained from an adult with an advanced solid tumor such as melanoma, head and neck, liver or kidney cancer.

Note on this clone: This CDR3 is also generated by other DNA sequences in the sample. CDR3 nucleotides: TGTGCCAGCTCCGGCGACAGAGGGGAGACCCAGTACTTC. It yields the protein CASSGDRGETQYF. The rearrangement links TRBV18 to TRBJ2-5; possibly TRBD1 or TRBD2 for D (5 bases each). V was trimmed by 6 bases and J by 5 bases, leaving 13 bases between them. The CDR3 length is 13 residues. Germline V lookup: CDR1 KGHSH, CDR2 LQKENI.

The chain joins TRBV6-5 to TRBJ2-5; 7 bases fit TRBD2. The V gene's germline CDR1 is MNHEY and CDR2 SVGAGI. This CDR3 comprises 13 residues. V shed 4 bases, J shed 4 bases, and the junction held 3 bases outside the gene matches. The CDR3 reads CASSSPGGETQYF. The CDR3 bases are TGTGCCAGCAGTTCCCCGGGGGGAGAGACCCAGTACTTC.

The chain is built from TRBV5-4 and TRBJ1-1; D may be TRBD1 (6 bases). V gave up 4 bases and J gave up 6 bases, with 19 bases separating them. The germline V gene has CDR1 SGHNT and CDR2 YYREEE (reference sequence). The CDR3 consists of 15 residues. CDR3 in DNA: TGTGCCAGCAGCCCGGAGGGGGGTCGGAAAGCTGAAGCTTTCTTT. This translates into CASSPEGGRKAEAFF. The full variable domain, rest sourced from reference TRBV5-4 and TRBJ1-1, is ETGVTQSPTHLIKTRGQQVTLRCSSQSGHNTVSWYQQALGQGPQFIFQYYREEENGRGNFPPRFSGLQFPNYSSELNVNALELDDSALYLCASSPEGGRKAEAFFGQGTRLTVV.

The gene calls are TRBV5-1 and TRBJ2-2; D gene unclear. Germline V gene lookup returns CDR1 SGHRS and CDR2 YFSETQ. V gave up 1 base and J gave up 5 bases, with 6 bases separating them. CDR3 length equals 13 residues. The CDR3 nucleotides are TGCGCCAGCAGCTTGTACAGTACCGGGGAGCTGTTTTTT. Translated, it gives CASSLYSTGELFF.

Only one count was recorded for this clone. This CDR3 reads CASRPGLAGAYNEQFF. CDR3 DNA: TGTGCCAGCAGACCCGGACTAGCGGGAGCGTACAATGAGCAGTTCTTC. The chain employs TRBV27 and TRBJ2-1, with 13 nucleotides matching TRBD2. CDR1 and CDR2 (germline): MNHEY, SMNVEV (reference sequence). This CDR3 is 16 amino acids long. With 6 bases clipped from V and 4 bases from J, the junction kept 6 bases outside the gene matches.

The chain has TRBV6-4 and TRBJ2-2, with D hard to call. Looked up from germline, CDR1 is MRHNA and CDR2 is SNTAGT. CDR3 length equals 13 residues. V was trimmed by 2 bases and J by 2 bases, leaving 3 bases between them. The CDR3 DNA follows: TGTGCCAGCAGTGACGACAACACCGGGGAGCTGTTTTTT. It yields the protein CASSDDNTGELFF.

This clone has just one count. The chain employs TRBV4-2 and TRBJ1-2, with TRBD1 as a possible D gene (6 bases). Germline V gene lookup returns CDR1 LGHNA and CDR2 YNFKEQ. Trimming took off 0 bases at V and 4 bases at J, with 12 bases between the two ends. The CDR3 loop spans 15 amino acids. Here the CDR3 reads CASSQEGHSVYGYTF. CDR3 DNA sequence: TGTGCCAGCAGCCAAGAGGGACACAGCGTCTATGGCTACACCTTC.

The chain joins TRBV7-8 to TRBJ2-7; D is possibly TRBD1 or TRBD2 (5 bases each). Germline V gene data show CDR1 as SGHVS and CDR2 as FQNEAQ. There are 17 residues in the CDR3. V lost 0 bases, J lost 1 base, and 16 bases lay in between. Written as DNA, the CDR3 is TGTGCCAGCAGCTTAGCGGGTAGGGGACGTGGATCCTACGAGCAGTACTTC. Protein: CASSLAGRGRGSYEQYF.

The rearrangement joins TRBV5-1 to TRBJ1-1; unclear D gene. The germline V gene has CDR1 SGHRS and CDR2 YFSETQ. This CDR3 is built from 14 residues. Trimming took off 0 bases at V and 3 bases at J, with 9 bases between the two ends. The CDR3 reads CASSLDPTYTEAFF. The CDR3 nucleotides read TGCGCCAGCAGCTTGGACCCCACGTACACTGAAGCTTTCTTT. Full variable domain (rest looked up from reference TRBV5-1 and TRBJ1-1): KAGVTQTPRYLIKTRGQQVTLSCSPISGHRSVSWYQQTPGQGLQFLFEYFSETQRNKGNFPGRFSGRQFSNSRSEMNVSTLELGDSALYLCASSLDPTYTEAFFGQGTRLTVV.

The V and J genes are TRBV7-3 and TRBJ2-1; D not resolved. Trimming left V 3 bases short and J 8 bases short, with 11 bases between. Germline V gene sequence: CDR1 SGHTA, CDR2 FQGTGA. The CDR3 covers 13 residues. CDR3 bases: TGTGCCAGCAGCTTGCCTAGATCCCATGAGCAGTTCTTC. It specifies CASSLPRSHEQFF.

The chain has TRBV28 and TRBJ1-6, with D maybe TRBD1 (6 bases). Per germline, CDR1 MDHEN and CDR2 SYDVKM. There are 12 residues in the CDR3. With 8 bases removed from V and 7 bases from J, the gap between germline ends came to 9 bases. The CDR3, as DNA: TGTGCCAGCGGGGGCGTAAATTCACCCCTCCACTTT. Translation gives CASGGVNSPLHF.

V gene TRBV7-2 combines with J gene TRBJ1-6, with TRBD1 matching over 7 bases. Germline loops: CDR1 SGHTA, CDR2 FQGNSA. Unmatched junction bases numbered 5, after V lost 2 bases and J lost 4 bases. The CDR3 has 16 amino acids. The CDR3 loop reads CASSLRMGQYNSPLHF. The DNA of the CDR3 is TGTGCCAGCAGCTTAAGGATGGGACAGTATAATTCACCCCTCCACTTT.

This clone was found once. The chain links TRBV9 to TRBJ2-2; maybe TRBD2 (7 bases). Trimming cost V 3 bases and J 0 bases, with 12 bases left between them. Germline loops: CDR1 SGDLS, CDR2 YYNGEE. The CDR3 is made up of 16 amino acids. The CDR3 loop is CASSARGGANTGELFF. The DNA of the CDR3 is TGTGCCAGCAGCGCGAGGGGGGGTGCGAACACCGGGGAGCTGTTTTTT.

The chain has TRBV9 and TRBJ2-2; maybe TRBD2 (6 bases). CDR1 SGDLS and CDR2 YYNGEE come from the germline V gene. V was pared by 7 bases and J by 5 bases, with 18 bases between. The CDR3 covers 15 residues. The CDR3: CASHQNRDSTGELFF. The CDR3 DNA reads TGTGCCAGCCATCAAAACCGGGACTCAACCGGGGAGCTGTTTTTT. Supplemented by reference TRBV9 and TRBJ2-2, the full variable domain reads DSGVTQTPKHLITATGQRVTLRCSPRSGDLSVYWYQQSLDQGLQFLIQYYNGEERAKGNILERFSAQQFPDLHSELNLSSLELGDSALYFCASHQNRDSTGELFFGEGSRLTVL.

The rearrangement uses TRBV7-2 and TRBJ2-2; 7 bases match TRBD1. V dropped 5 bases and J dropped 8; count of bases not matched to a gene: 5. The CDR3 runs to 13 residues. Germline CDR1 reads SGHTA; CDR2 reads FQGNSA. The CDR3 region has the DNA TGTGCCAGCAGCCGGGACAGCCTAGGGGAGCTGTTTTTT. As protein: CASSRDSLGELFF.

The chain uses TRBV7-6 and TRBJ2-5; 7 bases fit TRBD1. V gave up 5 bases and J gave up 2 bases; unmatched junction bases: 8. Germline-derived CDR1 and CDR2 are SGHVS and FNYEAQ. The CDR3 totals 15 residues. The CDR3 region is CASSQNRDRQETQYF. CDR3 DNA: TGTGCCAGCAGCCAAAACCGGGACAGACAAGAGACCCAGTACTTC.

The genes are TRBV9 and TRBJ2-6, with D perhaps TRBD1 (5 bases). CDR3 size: 15 residues. Trimming took 4 bases from V and 4 from J, leaving 12 bases between them. CDR1 and CDR2 (germline): SGDLS, YYNGEE. CDR3 amino acids: CASSSQGSGANVLTF. DNA of the CDR3: TGTGCCAGCAGCTCGCAGGGATCCGGGGCCAACGTCCTGACTTTC. Drawing the rest from reference TRBV9 and TRBJ2-6, the complete variable domain is DSGVTQTPKHLITATGQRVTLRCSPRSGDLSVYWYQQSLDQGLQFLIQYYNGEERAKGNILERFSAQQFPDLHSELNLSSLELGDSALYFCASSSQGSGANVLTFGAGSRLTVL.

The gene calls are TRBV5-1 and TRBJ2-7; 14 bases align to TRBD2. This CDR3 has 17 amino acids. Per germline, CDR1 SGHRS and CDR2 YFSETQ. V lost 4 bases to trimming and J lost 0 bases; unmatched junction nucleotides: 6. The CDR3: CASSLRTSGGISYEQYF. The CDR3 DNA is TGCGCCAGCAGCCTCCGGACTAGCGGGGGGATCTCCTACGAGCAGTACTTC.

V is TRBV11-2 and J is TRBJ2-7; 7 nucleotides match TRBD1. The V gene end was trimmed by 5 bases and the J gene end by 2 bases; junction bases not matched to a gene: 9. The CDR3 covers 15 residues. CDR1 is SGHAT, CDR2 FQNNGV, per germline. CDR3 loop: CASSTGRGPTYEQYF. In DNA form, the CDR3 reads TGTGCCAGCAGCACGGGAAGGGGGCCCACCTACGAGCAGTACTTC.

The chain is built from TRBV5-1 and TRBJ1-1; the match to TRBD1 covers 7 bases. Germline-derived CDR1 and CDR2 are SGHRS and YFSETQ. V shed 1 base and J 4 bases; nucleotides not matched to a gene: 10. The CDR3 loop spans 16 amino acids. The DNA for the CDR3 is TGCGCCAGCAGCTTGTCCCCCCTGACAGGGACCACTGAAGCTTTCTTT. As protein: CASSLSPLTGTTEAFF.

V and J are TRBV2 and TRBJ2-2; D call uncertain. The V gene lost 6 bases and the J gene lost 7 bases, with 18 bases spanning the gap. This CDR3 comprises 15 residues. CDR1 is SNHLY, CDR2 FYNNEI, per germline. CDR3: CASSLRNPRGGELFF. The CDR3 coding sequence is TGTGCCAGCAGCCTCCGGAACCCACGCGGCGGGGAGCTGTTTTTT.

Notes on this clone: The sample contains more than one DNA sequence encoding this CDR3. V and J are TRBV19 and TRBJ2-7; 8 positions agree with TRBD2. Per the germline V gene, CDR1 is LNHDA and CDR2 is SQIVND (reference sequence). V trimming: 2 bases; J trimming: 2 bases; junction bases outside the gene matches: 8. This CDR3 spans 16 amino acids. CDR3 in amino acids: CASSIYRGGLPYEQYF. In nucleotides, the CDR3 is TGTGCCAGTAGTATATACCGGGGGGGACTACCCTACGAGCAGTACTTC.

V is TRBV11-3 and J is TRBJ2-2, with 8 bases aligning to TRBD1. The CDR3 totals 15 residues. The trim removed 5 bases at V and 1 base at J, leaving 3 bases unmatched. The germline V gene encodes CDR1 SGHNT and CDR2 YENEEA. CDR3 nucleotides: TGTGCCAGCAGCCGTGGACAGGGGAACACCGGGGAGCTGTTTTTT. Its protein is CASSRGQGNTGELFF.

The chain couples TRBV5-1 to TRBJ2-3; TRBD1 aligns across 9 bases. The CDR3 extends over 17 amino acids. The germline gives CDR1 SGHRS, CDR2 YFSETQ. V was clipped by 1 base and J by 0 bases; unmatched bases: 6. The chain's CDR3 is CASSLISGTGSTDTQYF. The CDR3, as DNA: TGCGCCAGCAGCTTGATTTCCGGGACAGGGAGCACAGATACGCAGTATTTT.

The chain employs TRBV5-1 and TRBJ1-6; no reliable D call. V was cut by 0 bases and J by 3 bases, with 4 bases left in between. Germline CDR1 is SGHRS and CDR2 is YFSETQ. The CDR3 spans 14 residues. The CDR3, as DNA: TGCGCCAGCAGCTTGGGACTCTATAATTCACCCCTCCACTTT. Its translation: CASSLGLYNSPLHF.

The chain combines TRBV27 with TRBJ2-3; D remains unclear. The CDR3 has 16 residues. Germline values: CDR1 MNHEY, CDR2 SMNVEV (reference sequence). Trimming left V 5 bases short and J 3 bases short, with 18 bases between. Written as DNA, the CDR3 is TGTGCCAGCAGTCCCCCGGTGTGGCGGAAGACAGATACGCAGTATTTT. Translating it yields CASSPPVWRKTDTQYF.

The gene calls are TRBV7-9 and TRBJ2-7; 13 nucleotides line up with TRBD2. This CDR3 contains 15 residues. Germline V lookup: CDR1 SEHNR, CDR2 FQNEAQ (reference sequence). J gave up 3 bases and V 5 bases, and 4 bases lay outside the gene matches. The chain's CDR3 is CASSPRTSGSYEQYF. The CDR3 DNA sequence: TGTGCCAGCAGCCCCCGGACTAGCGGGAGCTACGAGCAGTACTTC.

The sample holds one count of this clone. The J gene is TRBJ2-5, the V gene TRBV5-1, with D uncertain. V lost 0 bases and J lost 4, with 13 bases in between. The V gene's germline CDR1 is SGHRS and CDR2 YFSETQ. CDR3 length: 15 residues. The CDR3 nucleotides are TGCGCCAGCAGCTTGGTTCCAGGTCGAGGAGAGACCCAGTACTTC. Its translation is CASSLVPGRGETQYF.

With regard to this clone: The junction departs from germline at one end; a sequencing error may be responsible. Other DNA sequences in this sample translate to the same CDR3. The gene calls are TRBV7-2 and TRBJ1-2; 8 bases fit TRBD1. This CDR3 has 15 residues. Germline V gene sequence: CDR1 SGHTA, CDR2 FQGNSA. The CDR3 loop is CASSPDRGANYGYTF. The CDR3 bases are TGTGCCAGCAGCCCTGACAGGGGCGCTAACTATGGTTACACCTTC.

V and J are TRBV5-5 and TRBJ1-2, with a tentative D call TRBD1 (5 bases). Trimming took 5 bases from V and 0 from J, leaving 20 bases between them. The CDR3 has 17 residues. Germline CDR1 SGHKS, CDR2 YYEKEE (reference sequence). The CDR3 DNA follows: TGTGCCAGCAGTTCATCCCGGGACCCTAGGGCTAACTATGGCTACACCTTC. It codes for CASSSSRDPRANYGYTF.